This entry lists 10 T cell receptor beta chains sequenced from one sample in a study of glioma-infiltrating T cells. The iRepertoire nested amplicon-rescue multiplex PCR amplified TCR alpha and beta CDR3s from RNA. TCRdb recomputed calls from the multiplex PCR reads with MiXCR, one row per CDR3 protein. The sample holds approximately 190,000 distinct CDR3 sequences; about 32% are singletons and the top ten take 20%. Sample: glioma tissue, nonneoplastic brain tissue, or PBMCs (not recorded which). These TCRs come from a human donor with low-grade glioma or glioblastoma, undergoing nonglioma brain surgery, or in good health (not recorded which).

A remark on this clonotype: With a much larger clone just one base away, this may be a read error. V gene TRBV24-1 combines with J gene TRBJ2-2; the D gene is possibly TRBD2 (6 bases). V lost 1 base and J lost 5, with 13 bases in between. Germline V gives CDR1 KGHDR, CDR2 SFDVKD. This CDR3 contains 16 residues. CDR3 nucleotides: TGTGCCACCAGTGATTTTCGGAGGGAGAAAACCGGGGAGCTGTTTTTT. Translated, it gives CATSDFRREKTGELFF.

The CDR3 loop reads CASSARTRPPQETQYF. CDR3 sequence (DNA): TGTGCCAGCAGTGCTCGAACCCGGCCCCCACAAGAGACCCAGTACTTC. The V gene is TRBV12-3 or TRBV12-4, the J gene TRBJ2-5; D unclear. This CDR3 is 16 amino acids long. Trimming cost V 5 bases and J 2 bases, with 18 bases left between them.

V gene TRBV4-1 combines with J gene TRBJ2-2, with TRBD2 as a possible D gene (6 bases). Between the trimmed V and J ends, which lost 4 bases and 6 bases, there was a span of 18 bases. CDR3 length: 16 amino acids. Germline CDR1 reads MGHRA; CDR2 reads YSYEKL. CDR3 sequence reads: CASSRQIGRESGELFF. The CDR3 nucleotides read TGCGCCAGCAGCCGGCAGATAGGGCGGGAATCCGGGGAGCTGTTTTTT.

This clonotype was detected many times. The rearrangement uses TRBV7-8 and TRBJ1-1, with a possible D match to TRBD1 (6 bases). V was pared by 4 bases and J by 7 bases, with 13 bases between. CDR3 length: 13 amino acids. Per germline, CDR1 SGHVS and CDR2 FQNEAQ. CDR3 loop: CASSSPQGFEAFF. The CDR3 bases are TGTGCCAGCAGCTCCCCACAGGGATTTGAAGCTTTCTTT.

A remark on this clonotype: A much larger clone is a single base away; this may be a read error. CDR3: CSVDDRRGDEAFF. The DNA for the CDR3 is TGCAGCGTTGATGACAGGCGAGGGGATGAAGCTTTCTTT. The V call is TRBV29-1, the J call TRBJ1-1, with D possibly being TRBD1 (6 bases). Between the trimmed V and J ends, which lost 3 bases and 7 bases, there was a span of 15 bases. Germline CDR1 and CDR2: SQVTM and ANQGSEA. The length of the CDR3 is 13 residues.

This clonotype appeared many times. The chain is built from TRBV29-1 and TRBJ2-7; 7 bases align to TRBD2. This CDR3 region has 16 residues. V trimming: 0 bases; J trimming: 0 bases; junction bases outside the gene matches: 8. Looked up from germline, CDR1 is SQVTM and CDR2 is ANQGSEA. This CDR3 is CSVEDRGEGPSYEQYF. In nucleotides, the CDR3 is TGCAGCGTTGAAGATCGAGGGGAGGGGCCCTCCTACGAGCAGTACTTC.

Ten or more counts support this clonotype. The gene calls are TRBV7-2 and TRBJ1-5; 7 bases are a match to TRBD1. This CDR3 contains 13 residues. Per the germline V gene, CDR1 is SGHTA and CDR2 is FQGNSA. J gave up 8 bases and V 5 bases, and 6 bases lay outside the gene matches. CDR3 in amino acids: CASSRDREEPQHF. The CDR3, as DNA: TGTGCCAGCAGCCGAGACAGGGAAGAGCCCCAGCATTTT.

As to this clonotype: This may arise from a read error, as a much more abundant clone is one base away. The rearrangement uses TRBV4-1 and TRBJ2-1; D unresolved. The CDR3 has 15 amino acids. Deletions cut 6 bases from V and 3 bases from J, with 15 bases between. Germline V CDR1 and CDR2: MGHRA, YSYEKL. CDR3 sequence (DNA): TGCGCCAGCAGTATTGGCACAGAACTCTACAATGAGCAGTTCTTC. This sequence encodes CASSIGTELYNEQFF.

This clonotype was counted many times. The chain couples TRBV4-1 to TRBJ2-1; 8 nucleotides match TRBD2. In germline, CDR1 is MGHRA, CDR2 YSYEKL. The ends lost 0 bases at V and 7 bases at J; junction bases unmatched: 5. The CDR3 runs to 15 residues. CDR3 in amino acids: CASSQDSSGRNEQFF. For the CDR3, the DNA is TGCGCCAGCAGCCAAGATTCCAGCGGGAGAAATGAGCAGTTCTTC.

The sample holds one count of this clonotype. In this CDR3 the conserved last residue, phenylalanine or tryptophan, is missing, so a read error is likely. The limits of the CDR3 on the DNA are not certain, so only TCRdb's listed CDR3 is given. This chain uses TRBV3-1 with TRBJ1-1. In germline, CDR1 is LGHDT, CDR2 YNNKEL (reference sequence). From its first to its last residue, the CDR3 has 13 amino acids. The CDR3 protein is CASSIGRNTESFL.